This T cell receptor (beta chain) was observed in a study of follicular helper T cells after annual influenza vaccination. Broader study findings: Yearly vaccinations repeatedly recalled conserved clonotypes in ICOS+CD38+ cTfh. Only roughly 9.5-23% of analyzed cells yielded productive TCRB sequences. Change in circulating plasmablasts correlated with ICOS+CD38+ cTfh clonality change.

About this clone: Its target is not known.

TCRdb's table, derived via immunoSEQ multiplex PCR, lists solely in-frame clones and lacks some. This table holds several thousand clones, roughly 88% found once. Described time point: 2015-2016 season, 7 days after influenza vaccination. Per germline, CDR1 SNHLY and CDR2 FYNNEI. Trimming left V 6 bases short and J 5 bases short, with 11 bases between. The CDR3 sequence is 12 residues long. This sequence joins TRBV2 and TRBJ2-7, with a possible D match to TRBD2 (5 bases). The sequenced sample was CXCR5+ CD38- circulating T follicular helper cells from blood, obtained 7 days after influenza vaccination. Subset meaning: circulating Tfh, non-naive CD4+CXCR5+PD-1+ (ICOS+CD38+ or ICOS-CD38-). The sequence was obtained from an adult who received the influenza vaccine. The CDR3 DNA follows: TGTGCCAGCAGGGCCCGGGGTGACGAGCAGTACTTC. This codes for CASRARGDEQYF.